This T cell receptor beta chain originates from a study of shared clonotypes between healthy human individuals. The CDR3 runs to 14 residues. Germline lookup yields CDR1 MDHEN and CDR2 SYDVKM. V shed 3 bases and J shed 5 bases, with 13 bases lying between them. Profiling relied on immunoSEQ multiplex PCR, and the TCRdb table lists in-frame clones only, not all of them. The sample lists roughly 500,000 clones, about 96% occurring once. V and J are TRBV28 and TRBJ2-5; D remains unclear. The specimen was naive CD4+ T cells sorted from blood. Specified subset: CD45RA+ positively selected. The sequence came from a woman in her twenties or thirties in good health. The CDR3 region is CASSLIGVGETQYF. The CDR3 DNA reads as TGTGCCAGCAGTTTGATAGGAGTTGGGGAGACCCAGTACTTC.